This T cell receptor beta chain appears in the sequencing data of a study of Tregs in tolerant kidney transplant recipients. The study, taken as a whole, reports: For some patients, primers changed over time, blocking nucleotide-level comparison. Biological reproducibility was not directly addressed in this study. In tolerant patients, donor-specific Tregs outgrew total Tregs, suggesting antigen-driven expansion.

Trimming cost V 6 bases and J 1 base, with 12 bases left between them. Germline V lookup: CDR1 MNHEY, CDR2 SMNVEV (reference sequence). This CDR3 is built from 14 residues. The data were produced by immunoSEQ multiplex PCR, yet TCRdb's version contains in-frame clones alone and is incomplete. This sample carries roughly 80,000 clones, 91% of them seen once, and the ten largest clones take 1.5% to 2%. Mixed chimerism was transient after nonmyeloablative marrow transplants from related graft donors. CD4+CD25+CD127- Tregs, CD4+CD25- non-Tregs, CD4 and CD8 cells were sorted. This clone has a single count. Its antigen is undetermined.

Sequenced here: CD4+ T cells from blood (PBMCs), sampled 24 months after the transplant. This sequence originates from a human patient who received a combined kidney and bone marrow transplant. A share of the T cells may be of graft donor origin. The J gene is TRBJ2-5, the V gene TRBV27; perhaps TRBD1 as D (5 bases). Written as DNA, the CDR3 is TGTGCCAGCAGCCCGACAGAAAGCCAAGAGACCCAGTACTTC. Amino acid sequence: CASSPTESQETQYF.